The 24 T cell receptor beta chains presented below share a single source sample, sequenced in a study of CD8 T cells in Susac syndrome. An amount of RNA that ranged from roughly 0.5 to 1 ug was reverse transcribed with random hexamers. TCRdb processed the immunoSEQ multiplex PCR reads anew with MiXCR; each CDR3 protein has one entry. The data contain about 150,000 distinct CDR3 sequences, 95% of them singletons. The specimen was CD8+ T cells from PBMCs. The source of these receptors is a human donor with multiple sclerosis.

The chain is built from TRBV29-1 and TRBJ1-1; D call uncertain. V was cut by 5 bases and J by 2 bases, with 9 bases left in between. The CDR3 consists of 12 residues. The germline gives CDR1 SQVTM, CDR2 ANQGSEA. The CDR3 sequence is CSVWNSNTEAFF. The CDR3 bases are TGCAGCGTTTGGAACAGTAACACTGAAGCTTTCTTT.

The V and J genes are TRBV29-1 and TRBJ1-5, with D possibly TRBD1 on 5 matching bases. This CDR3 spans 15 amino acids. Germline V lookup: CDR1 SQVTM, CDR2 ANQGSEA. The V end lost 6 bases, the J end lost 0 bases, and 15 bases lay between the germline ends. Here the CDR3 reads CSVRKQENSNQPQHF. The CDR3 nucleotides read TGCAGCGTCAGAAAACAGGAGAATAGCAATCAGCCCCAGCATTTT.

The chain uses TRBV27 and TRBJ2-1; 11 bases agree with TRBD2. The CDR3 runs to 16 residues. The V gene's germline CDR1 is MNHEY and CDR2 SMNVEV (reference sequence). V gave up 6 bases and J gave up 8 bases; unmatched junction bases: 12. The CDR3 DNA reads TGTGCCAGCAGCTCGGATAGCGGGGGGGTTTTCTATGAGCAGTTCTTC. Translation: CASSSDSGGVFYEQFF.

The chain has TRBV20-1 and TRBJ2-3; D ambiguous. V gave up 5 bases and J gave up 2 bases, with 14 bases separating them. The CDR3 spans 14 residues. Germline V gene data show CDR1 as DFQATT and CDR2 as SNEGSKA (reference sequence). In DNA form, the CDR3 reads TGCAGTGCTCCTCCCCCTTGGAACACAGATACGCAGTATTTT. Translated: CSAPPPWNTDTQYF.

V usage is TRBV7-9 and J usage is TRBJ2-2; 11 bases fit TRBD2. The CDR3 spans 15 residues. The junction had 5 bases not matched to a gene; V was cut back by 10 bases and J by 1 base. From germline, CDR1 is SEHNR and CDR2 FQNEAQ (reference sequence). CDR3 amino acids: CATQGLAENTGELFF. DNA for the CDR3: TGTGCCACCCAGGGACTAGCGGAGAACACCGGGGAGCTGTTTTTT.

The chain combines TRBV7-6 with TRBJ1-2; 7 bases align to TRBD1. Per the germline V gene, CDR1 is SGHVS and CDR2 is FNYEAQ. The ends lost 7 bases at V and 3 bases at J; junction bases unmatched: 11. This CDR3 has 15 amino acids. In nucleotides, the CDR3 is TGTGCCAGCACCCCGGGGACAGCGACGTACTATGGCTACACCTTC. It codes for CASTPGTATYYGYTF.

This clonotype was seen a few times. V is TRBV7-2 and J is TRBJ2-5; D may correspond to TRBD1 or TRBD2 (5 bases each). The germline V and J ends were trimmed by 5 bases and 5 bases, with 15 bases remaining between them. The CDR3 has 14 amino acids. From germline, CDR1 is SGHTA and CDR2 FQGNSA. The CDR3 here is CASSPPWGSETQYF. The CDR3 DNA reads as TGTGCCAGCAGCCCCCCTTGGGGGTCGGAGACCCAGTACTTC.

CDR3 residues: CASSFSGTNAEQFF. CDR3 nucleotides: TGTGCCAGCAGTTTCTCCGGGACTAATGCTGAGCAGTTCTTC. The chain links TRBV27 to TRBJ2-1, with TRBD2 identical over 7 bases. The CDR3 consists of 14 residues. Germline V gives CDR1 MNHEY, CDR2 SMNVEV (reference sequence). The J segment lost 9 bases and the V segment lost 3 bases, leaving 8 bases of the junction unmatched.

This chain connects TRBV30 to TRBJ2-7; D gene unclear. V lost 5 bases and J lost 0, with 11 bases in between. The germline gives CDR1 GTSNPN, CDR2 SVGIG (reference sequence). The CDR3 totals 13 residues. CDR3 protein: CAWGLGLSYEQYF. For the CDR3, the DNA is TGTGCCTGGGGGCTGGGCCTCTCCTACGAGCAGTACTTC.

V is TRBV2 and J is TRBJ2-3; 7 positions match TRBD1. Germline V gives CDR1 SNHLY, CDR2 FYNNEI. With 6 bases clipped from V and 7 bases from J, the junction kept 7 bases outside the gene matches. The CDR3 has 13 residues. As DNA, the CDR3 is TGTGCCAGCAGAGAGAGGGGGCGTAATACGCAGTATTTT. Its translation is CASRERGRNTQYF.

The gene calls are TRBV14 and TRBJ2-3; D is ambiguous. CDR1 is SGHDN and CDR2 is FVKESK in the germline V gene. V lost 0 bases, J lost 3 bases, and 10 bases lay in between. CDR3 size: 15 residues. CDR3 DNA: TGTGCCAGCAGCCAAGATATCACAGAGACAGATACGCAGTATTTT. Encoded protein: CASSQDITETDTQYF.

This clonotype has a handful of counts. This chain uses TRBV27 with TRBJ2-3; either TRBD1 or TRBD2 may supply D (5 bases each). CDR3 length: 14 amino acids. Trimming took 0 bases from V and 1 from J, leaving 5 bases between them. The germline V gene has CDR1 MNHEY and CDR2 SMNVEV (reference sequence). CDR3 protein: CASSLSGGTDTQYF. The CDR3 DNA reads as TGTGCCAGCAGTTTATCGGGGGGCACAGATACGCAGTATTTT.

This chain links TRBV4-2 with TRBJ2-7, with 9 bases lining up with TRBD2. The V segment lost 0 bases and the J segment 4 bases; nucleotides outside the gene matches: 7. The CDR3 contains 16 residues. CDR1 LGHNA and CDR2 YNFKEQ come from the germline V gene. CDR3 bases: TGTGCCAGCAGCCAAGAAGGGACTAGCAGAAGATACGAGCAGTACTTC. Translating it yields CASSQEGTSRRYEQYF.

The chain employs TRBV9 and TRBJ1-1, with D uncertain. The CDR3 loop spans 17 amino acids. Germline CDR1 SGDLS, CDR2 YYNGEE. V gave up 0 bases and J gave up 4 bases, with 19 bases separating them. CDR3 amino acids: CASSVDGFPPTVTEAFF. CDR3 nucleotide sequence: TGTGCCAGCAGCGTAGATGGATTCCCCCCAACGGTCACTGAAGCTTTCTTT.

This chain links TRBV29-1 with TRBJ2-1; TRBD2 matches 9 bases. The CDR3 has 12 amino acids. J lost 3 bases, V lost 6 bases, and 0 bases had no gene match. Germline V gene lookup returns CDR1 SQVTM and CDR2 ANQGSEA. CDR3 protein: CSVAGGYNEQFF. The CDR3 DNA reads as TGCAGCGTAGCGGGGGGCTACAATGAGCAGTTCTTC.

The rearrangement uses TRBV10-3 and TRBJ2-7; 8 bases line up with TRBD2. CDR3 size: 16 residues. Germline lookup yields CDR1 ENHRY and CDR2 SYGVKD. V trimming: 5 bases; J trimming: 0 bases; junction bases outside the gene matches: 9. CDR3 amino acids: CAISTRTSWGSYEQYF. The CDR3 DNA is TGTGCCATCAGTACCAGGACTAGCTGGGGCTCCTACGAGCAGTACTTC.

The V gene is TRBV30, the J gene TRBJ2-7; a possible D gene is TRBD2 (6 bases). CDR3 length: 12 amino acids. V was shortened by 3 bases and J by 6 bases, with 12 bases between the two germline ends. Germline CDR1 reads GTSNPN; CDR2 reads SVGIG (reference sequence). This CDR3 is CAWSALGGEQYV. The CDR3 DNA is TGTGCCTGGAGCGCCTTGGGGGGCGAGCAGTACGTC.

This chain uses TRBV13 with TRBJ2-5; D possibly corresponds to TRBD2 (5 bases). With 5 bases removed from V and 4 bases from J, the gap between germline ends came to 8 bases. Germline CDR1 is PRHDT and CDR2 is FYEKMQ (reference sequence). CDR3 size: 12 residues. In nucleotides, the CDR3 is TGTGCCAGCAGCCGAGAGGGAGAGACCCAGTACTTC. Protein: CASSREGETQYF.

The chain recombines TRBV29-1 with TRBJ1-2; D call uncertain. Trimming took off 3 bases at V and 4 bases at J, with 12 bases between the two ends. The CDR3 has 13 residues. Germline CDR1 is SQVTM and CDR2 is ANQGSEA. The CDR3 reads CSVDGDSGYGYTF. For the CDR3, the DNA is TGCAGCGTTGATGGGGATTCCGGCTATGGCTACACCTTC.

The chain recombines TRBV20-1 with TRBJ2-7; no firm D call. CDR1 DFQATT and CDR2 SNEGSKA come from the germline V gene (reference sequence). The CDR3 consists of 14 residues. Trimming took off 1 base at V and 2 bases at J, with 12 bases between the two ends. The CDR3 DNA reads TGCAGTGCTAGAGTACGCGGCGTAACCTACGAGCAGTACTTC. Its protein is CSARVRGVTYEQYF.

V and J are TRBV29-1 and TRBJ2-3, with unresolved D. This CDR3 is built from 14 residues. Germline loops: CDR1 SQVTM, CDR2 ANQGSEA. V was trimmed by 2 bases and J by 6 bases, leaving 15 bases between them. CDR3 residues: CSVELGLRRDTQYF. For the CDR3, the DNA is TGCAGCGTTGAACTGGGTCTCCGACGGGATACGCAGTATTTT.

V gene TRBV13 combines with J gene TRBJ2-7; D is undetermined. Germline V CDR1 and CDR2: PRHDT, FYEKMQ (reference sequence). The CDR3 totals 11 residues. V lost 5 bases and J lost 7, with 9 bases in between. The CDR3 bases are TGTGCCAGCAGCGACGGTGGGGAGCAGTACGTC. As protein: CASSDGGEQYV.

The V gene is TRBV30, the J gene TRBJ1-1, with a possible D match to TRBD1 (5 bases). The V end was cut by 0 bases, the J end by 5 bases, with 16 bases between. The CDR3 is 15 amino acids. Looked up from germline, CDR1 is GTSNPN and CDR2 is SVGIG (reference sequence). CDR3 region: CAWSVVGQGETEAFF. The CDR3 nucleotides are TGTGCCTGGAGTGTCGTGGGGCAGGGAGAAACTGAAGCTTTCTTT.

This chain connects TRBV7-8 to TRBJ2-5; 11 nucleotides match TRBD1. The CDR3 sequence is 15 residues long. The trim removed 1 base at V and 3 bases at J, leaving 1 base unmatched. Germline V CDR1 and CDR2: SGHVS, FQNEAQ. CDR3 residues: CASSLGTGGKETQYF. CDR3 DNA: TGTGCCAGCAGCTTAGGGACAGGGGGCAAAGAGACCCAGTACTTC.